This TCR beta chain was found in a study of regulatory T cells in long-lasting Graves disease. The V end was cut by 4 bases, the J end by 5 bases, with 15 bases between. This CDR3 region has 14 residues. Germline CDR1 and CDR2: SEHNR and FQNEAQ (reference sequence). Through Arm-PCR of CDR3 regions and iRepertoire HTBI primers, TCR beta libraries were built. TCRdb reprocessed the multiplex PCR reads via MiXCR and lists one record per CDR3 protein. The sample records roughly 500,000 distinct CDR3 sequences, roughly 20% being singletons. Described time point: persistent/refractory GD, antithyroid drugs over 5 years with positive TRAb. Extracted PBMC RNA gave rise to the TCR library.

Sequenced here: peripheral blood mononuclear cells (PBMCs), sampled when the disease was refractory, from a patient treated with antithyroid drugs. The V call is TRBV7-9, the J call TRBJ2-7; possibly TRBD1 or TRBD2 for D (5 bases each). This receptor was identified in a female donor with Graves disease. The CDR3 DNA reads as TGTGCCAGCAGCTCCGGGGCTAGTAGCCACGAGCAGTACTTC. Protein product: CASSSGASSHEQYF.